The T cell receptor beta chain described here comes from a study of early T cells in non-severe SARS-CoV-2 infection. The wider study: The sequenced material was bulk RNA from unsorted whole blood, and its chains were unpaired.

This clonotype was observed a few times. Molecules of cDNA were individually given unique molecular identifiers that were attached to them. TCRdb redid the calling of the 5' RACE reads with MiXCR, one entry per CDR3 protein. The sample lists 85,000 to 90,000 distinct CDR3 sequences; over 12% were seen once. The source of this sequence is an adult who was a healthcare worker with PCR-confirmed SARS-CoV-2 infection or an uninfected control (not recorded which). Sequenced input: whole blood.

The CDR3 DNA sequence: TGCGCCAGCAGCTTGGCCGGGGGAGCGACAGATACGCAGTATTTT. It encodes CASSLAGGATDTQYF. This sequence joins TRBV5-1 and TRBJ2-3; a weak D match, TRBD2 (6 bases). The CDR3 covers 15 residues. Trimming took off 0 bases at V and 3 bases at J, with 11 bases between the two ends. The germline CDR1 and CDR2 sequences are SGHRS and YFSETQ.